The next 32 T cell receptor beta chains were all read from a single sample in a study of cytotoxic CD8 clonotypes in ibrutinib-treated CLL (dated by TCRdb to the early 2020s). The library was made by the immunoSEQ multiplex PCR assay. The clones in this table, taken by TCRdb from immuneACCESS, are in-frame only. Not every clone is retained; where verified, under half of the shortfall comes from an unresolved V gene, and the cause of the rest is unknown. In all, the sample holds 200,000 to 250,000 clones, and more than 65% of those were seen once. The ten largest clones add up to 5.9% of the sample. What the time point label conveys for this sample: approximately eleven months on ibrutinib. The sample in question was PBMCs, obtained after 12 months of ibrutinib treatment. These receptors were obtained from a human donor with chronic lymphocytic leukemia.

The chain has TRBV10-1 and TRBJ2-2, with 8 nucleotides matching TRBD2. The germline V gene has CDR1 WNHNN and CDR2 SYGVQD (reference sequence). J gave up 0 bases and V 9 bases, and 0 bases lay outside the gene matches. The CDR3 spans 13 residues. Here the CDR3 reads CARLAANTGELFF. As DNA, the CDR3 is TGCGCCAGACTAGCGGCGAACACCGGGGAGCTGTTTTTT.

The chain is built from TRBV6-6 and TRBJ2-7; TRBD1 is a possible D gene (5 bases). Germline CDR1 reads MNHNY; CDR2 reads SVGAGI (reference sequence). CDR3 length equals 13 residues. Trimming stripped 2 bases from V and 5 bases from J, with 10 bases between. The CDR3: CASSYNWGHEQYF. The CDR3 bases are TGTGCCAGCAGTTACAATTGGGGCCACGAGCAGTACTTC.

In DNA, the CDR3 is TGTGCCAGCAACAGGCTTGGGGACTATGGCTACACCTTC. Encoded protein: CASNRLGDYGYTF. The chain employs TRBV2 and TRBJ1-2; tentative D call: TRBD1 (5 bases). The CDR3 sequence is 13 residues long. The V and J ends lost 7 bases and 3 bases respectively, with 12 bases between them. CDR1 and CDR2 (germline): SNHLY, FYNNEI.

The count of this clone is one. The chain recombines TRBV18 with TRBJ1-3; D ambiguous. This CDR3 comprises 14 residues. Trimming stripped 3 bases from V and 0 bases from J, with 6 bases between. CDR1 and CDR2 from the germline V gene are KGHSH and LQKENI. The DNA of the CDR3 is TGTGCCAGCTCACCCAATTACTCTGGAAACACCATATATTTT. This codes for CASSPNYSGNTIYF.

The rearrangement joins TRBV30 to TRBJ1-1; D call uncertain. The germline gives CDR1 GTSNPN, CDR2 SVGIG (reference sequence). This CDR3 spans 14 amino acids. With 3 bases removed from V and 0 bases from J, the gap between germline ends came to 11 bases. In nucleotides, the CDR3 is TGTGCCTGGAGGCGGGCAACCATGAACACTGAAGCTTTCTTT. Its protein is CAWRRATMNTEAFF.

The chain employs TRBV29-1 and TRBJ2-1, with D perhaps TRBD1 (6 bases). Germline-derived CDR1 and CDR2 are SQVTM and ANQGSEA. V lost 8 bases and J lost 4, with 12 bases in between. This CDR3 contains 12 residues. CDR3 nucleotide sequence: TGCAGCCCCCTGACAGGTTACAATGAGCAGTTCTTC. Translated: CSPLTGYNEQFF.

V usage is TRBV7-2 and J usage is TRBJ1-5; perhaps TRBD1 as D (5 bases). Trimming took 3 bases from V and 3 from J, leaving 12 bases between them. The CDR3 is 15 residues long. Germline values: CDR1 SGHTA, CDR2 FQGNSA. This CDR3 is CASSLTRDANQPQHF. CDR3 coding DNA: TGTGCCAGCAGCTTGACCAGGGACGCCAATCAGCCCCAGCATTTT.

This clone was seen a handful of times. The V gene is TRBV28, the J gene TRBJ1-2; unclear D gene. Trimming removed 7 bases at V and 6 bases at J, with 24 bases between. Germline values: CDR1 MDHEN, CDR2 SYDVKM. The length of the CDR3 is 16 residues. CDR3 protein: CASTTPGGGFSHGYTF. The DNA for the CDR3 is TGTGCCAGCACCACCCCGGGAGGTGGGTTCAGTCATGGCTACACCTTC.

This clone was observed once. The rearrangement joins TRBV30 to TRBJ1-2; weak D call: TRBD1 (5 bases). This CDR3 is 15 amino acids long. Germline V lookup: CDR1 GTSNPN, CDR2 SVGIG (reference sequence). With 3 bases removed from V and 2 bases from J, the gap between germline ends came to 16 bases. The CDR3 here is CAWRKGQGGNYGYTF. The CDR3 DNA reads TGTGCCTGGAGGAAGGGGCAGGGAGGGAACTATGGCTACACCTTC.

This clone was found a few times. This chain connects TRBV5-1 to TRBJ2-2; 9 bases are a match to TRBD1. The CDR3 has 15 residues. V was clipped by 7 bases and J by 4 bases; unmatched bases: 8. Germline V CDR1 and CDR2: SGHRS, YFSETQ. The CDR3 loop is CASFLGQGSTGELFF. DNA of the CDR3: TGCGCCAGCTTCTTGGGACAGGGAAGCACCGGGGAGCTGTTTTTT.

This CDR3 reads CASSLEASGNTIYF. The CDR3 bases are TGTGCCAGCAGCTTGGAAGCCTCTGGAAACACCATATATTTT. The chain links TRBV5-4 to TRBJ1-3, with D unclear. Germline CDR1 reads SGHNT; CDR2 reads YYREEE (reference sequence). Between the trimmed V and J ends, which lost 0 bases and 0 bases, there was a span of 4 bases. CDR3 size: 14 residues.

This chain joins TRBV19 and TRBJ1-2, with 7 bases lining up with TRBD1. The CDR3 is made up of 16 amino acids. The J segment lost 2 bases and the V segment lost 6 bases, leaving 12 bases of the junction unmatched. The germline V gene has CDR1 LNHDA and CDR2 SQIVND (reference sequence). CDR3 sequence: CASSRQGGVLNYGYTF. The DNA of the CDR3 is TGTGCCAGTAGCCGACAGGGTGGCGTATTAAACTATGGCTACACCTTC.

The CDR3 sequence is CASSPQTGLKPQHF. CDR3 sequence (DNA): TGTGCCAGCAGCCCACAGACAGGTCTAAAGCCCCAGCATTTT. The chain employs TRBV7-8 and TRBJ1-5; a possible D gene is TRBD1 (6 bases). The CDR3 contains 14 residues. Trimming stripped 5 bases from V and 8 bases from J, with 16 bases between. Germline-derived CDR1 and CDR2 are SGHVS and FQNEAQ.

DNA for the CDR3: TGTGCCAGCAGCTTAGTCGGGGGACTAGACTACGAGCAGTACTTC. Its translation: CASSLVGGLDYEQYF. The rearrangement joins TRBV11-3 to TRBJ2-7; TRBD2 matches at 8 bases. Losses at the gene ends were 1 base for V and 3 bases for J; bases not matched to a gene: 5. Germline loops: CDR1 SGHNT, CDR2 YENEEA. CDR3 length: 15 amino acids. Filled out from reference TRBV11-3 and TRBJ2-7, the complete variable domain reads EAGVVQSPRYKIIEKKQPVAFWCNPISGHNTLYWYLQNLGQGPELLIRYENEEAVDDSQLPKDRFSAERLKGVDSTLKIQPAELGDSAVYLCASSLVGGLDYEQYFGPGTRLTVT.

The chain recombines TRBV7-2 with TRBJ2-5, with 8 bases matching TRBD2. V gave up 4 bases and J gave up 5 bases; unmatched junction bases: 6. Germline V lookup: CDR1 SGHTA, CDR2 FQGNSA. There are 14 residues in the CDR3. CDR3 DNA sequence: TGTGCCAGCAGCTCTCTAGCGGGTTGGGAGACCCAGTACTTC. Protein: CASSSLAGWETQYF.

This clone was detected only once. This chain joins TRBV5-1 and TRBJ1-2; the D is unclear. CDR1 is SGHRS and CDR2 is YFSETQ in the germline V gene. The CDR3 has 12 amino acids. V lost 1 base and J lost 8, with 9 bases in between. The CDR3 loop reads CASSLYREGYTF. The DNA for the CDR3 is TGCGCCAGCAGCTTGTATCGGGAGGGCTACACCTTC.

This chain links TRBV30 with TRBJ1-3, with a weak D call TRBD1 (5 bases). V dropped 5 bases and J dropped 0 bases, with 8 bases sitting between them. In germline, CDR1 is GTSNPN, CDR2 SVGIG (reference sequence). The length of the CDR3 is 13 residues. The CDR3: CAWYRSSGNTIYF. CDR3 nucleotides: TGTGCCTGGTACAGGAGCTCTGGAAACACCATATATTTT.

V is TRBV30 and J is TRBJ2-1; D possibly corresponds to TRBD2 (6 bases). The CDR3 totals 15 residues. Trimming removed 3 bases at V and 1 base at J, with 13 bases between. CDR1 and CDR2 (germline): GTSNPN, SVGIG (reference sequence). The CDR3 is CAWSIPGLSYNEQFF. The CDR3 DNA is TGTGCCTGGAGCATCCCGGGACTGTCCTACAATGAGCAGTTCTTC.

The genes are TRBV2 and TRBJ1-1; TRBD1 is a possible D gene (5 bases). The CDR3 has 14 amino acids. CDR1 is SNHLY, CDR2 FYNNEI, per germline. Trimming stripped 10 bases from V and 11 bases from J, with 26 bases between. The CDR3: CATTLGGHSAGAFF. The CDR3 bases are TGTGCCACCACGCTAGGAGGACATTCGGCAGGCGCTTTCTTT.

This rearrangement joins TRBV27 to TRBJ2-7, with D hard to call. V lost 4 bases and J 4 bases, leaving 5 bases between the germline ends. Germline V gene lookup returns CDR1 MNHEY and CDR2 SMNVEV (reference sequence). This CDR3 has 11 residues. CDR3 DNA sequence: TGTGCCAGCAGTTATGGGTACGAGCAGTACTTC. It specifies CASSYGYEQYF.

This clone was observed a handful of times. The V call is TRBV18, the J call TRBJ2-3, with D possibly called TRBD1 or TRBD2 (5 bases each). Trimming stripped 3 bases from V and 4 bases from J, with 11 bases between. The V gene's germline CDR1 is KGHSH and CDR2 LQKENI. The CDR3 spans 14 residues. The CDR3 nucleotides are TGTGCCAGCTCACCCCCCCGGGACGCAGATACGCAGTATTTT. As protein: CASSPPRDADTQYF.

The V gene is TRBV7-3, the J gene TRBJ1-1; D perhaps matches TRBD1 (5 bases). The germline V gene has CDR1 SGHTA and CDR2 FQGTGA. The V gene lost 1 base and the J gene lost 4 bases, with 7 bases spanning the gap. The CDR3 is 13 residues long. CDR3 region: CASSLSRVTEAFF. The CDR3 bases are TGTGCCAGCAGCTTAAGCAGGGTCACTGAAGCTTTCTTT.

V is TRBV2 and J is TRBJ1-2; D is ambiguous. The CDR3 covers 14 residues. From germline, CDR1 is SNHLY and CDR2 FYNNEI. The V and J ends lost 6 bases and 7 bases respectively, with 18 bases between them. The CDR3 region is CASSSESVRTGYTF. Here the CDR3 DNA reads TGTGCCAGCAGCTCGGAGAGTGTGAGGACTGGCTACACCTTC.

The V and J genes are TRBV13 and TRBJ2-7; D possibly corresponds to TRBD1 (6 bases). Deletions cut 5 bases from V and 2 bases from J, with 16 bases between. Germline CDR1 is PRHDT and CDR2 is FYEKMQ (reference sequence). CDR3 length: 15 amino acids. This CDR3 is CASSPWTDPPYEQYF. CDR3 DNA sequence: TGTGCCAGCAGCCCCTGGACAGACCCTCCCTACGAGCAGTACTTC. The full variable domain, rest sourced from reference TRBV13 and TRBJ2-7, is AAGVIQSPRHLIKEKRETATLKCYPIPRHDTVYWYQQGPGQDPQFLISFYEKMQSDKGSIPDRFSAQQFSDYHSELNMSSLELGDSALYFCASSPWTDPPYEQYFGPGTRLTVT.

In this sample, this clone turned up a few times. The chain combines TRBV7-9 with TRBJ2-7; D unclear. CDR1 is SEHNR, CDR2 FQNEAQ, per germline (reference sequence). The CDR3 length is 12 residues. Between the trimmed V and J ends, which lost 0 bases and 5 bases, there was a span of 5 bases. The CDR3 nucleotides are TGTGCCAGCAGCTTAGCTTACGACGAGCAGTACTTC. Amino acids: CASSLAYDEQYF.

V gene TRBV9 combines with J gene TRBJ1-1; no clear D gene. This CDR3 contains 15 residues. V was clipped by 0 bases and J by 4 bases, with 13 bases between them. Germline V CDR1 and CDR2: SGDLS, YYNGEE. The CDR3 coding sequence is TGTGCCAGCAGCGTAGGTCGGGCTCTGAGCACTGAAGCTTTCTTT. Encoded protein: CASSVGRALSTEAFF.

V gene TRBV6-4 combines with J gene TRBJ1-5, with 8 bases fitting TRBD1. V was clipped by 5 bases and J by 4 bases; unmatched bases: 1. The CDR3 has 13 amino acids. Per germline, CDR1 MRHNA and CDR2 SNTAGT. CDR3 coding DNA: TGTGCCAGCAGTCAGGGGGCGAATCAGCCCCAGCATTTT. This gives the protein CASSQGANQPQHF.

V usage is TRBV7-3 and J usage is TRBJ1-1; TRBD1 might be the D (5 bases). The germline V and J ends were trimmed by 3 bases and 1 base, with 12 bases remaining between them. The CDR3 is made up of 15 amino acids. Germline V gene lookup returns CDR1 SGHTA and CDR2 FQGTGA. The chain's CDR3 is CASSFAGGGNTEAFF. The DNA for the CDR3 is TGTGCCAGCAGCTTCGCTGGGGGAGGGAACACTGAAGCTTTCTTT. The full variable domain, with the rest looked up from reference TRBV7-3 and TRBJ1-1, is GAGVSQTPSNKVTEKGKYVELRCDPISGHTALYWYRQSLGQGPEFLIYFQGTGAADDSGLPNDRFFAVRPEGSVSTLKIQRTERGDSAVYLCASSFAGGGNTEAFFGQGTRLTVV.

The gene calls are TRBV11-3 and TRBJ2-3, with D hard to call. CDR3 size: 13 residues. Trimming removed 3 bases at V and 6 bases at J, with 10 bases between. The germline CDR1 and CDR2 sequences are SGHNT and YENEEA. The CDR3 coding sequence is TGTGCCAGCAGCTTGAACTTTCGGGATACGCAGTATTTT. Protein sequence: CASSLNFRDTQYF.

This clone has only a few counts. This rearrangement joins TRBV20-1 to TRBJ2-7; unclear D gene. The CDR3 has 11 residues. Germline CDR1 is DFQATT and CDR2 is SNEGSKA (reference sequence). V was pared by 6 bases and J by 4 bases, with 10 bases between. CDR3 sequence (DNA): TGCAGTGCCGAGCCTGGTTACGAGCAGTACTTC. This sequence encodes CSAEPGYEQYF.

DNA of the CDR3: TGTGCCAGCAGCTTAGATACAGGGTCCTTTGGAAACACCATATATTTT. This sequence encodes CASSLDTGSFGNTIYF. The gene calls are TRBV11-2 and TRBJ1-3, with a weak D call TRBD1 (6 bases). CDR3 length: 16 residues. Trimming shortened V by 0 bases and J by 3 bases, and 12 bases separated the two germline ends. CDR1 is SGHAT and CDR2 is FQNNGV in the germline V gene.

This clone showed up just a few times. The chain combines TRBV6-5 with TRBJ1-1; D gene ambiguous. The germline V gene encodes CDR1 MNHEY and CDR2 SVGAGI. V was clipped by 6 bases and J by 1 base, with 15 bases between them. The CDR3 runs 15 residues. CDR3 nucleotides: TGTGCCAGCAGCCTACCTGGTGGGCAGAACACTGAAGCTTTCTTT. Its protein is CASSLPGGQNTEAFF.